What follows is one T cell receptor beta chain and its context. Patients were ruled out by autoimmune disease history or systemic immunosuppression. Deletions cut 1 base from V and 1 base from J, with 4 bases between. Per the germline V gene, CDR1 is SGHTA and CDR2 is FQGNSA. This CDR3 region has 13 residues. Some clones are missing from TCRdb's copy, which holds only in-frame ones; the method was immunoSEQ multiplex PCR. In the table there are around 100,000 clones, around 93% of which are singletons. This entry belongs to a study of OX40 agonist ivuxolimab in advanced cancers. This sequence originates from an adult with an advanced solid tumor such as melanoma, head and neck, liver or kidney cancer. The V call is TRBV7-2, the J call TRBJ2-5; no definite D call. The specimen was CD4+ or CD8+ T cells sorted from blood, collected in a trial of the OX40 agonist ivuxolimab. CDR3 sequence (DNA): TGTGCCAGCAGCTTAGTCACCCAAGAGACCCAGTACTTC. Encoded protein: CASSLVTQETQYF.